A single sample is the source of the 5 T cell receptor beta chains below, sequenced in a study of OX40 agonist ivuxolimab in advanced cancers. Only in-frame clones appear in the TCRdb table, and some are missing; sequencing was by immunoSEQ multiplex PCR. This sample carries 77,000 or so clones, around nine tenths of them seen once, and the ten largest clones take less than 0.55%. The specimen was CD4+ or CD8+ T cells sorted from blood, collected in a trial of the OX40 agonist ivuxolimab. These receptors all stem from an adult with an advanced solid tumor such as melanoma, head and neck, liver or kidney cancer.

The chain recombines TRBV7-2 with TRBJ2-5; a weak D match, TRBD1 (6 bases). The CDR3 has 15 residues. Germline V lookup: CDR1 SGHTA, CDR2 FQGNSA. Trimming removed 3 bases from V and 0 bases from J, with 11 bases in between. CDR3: CASSFSGTHQETQYF. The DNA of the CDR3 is TGTGCCAGCAGCTTTTCCGGGACACACCAAGAGACCCAGTACTTC.

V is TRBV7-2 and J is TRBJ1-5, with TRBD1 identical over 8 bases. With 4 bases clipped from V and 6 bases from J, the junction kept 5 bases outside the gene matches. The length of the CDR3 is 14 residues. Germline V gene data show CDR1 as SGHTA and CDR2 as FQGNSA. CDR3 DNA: TGTGCCAGCAGCTCACAGGGGGACGGTCAGCCCCAGCATTTT. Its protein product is CASSSQGDGQPQHF.

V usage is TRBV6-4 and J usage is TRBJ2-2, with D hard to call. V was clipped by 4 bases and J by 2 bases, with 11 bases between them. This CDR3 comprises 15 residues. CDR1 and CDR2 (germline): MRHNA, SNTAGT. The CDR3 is CASSARSINTGELFF. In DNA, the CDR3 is TGTGCCAGCAGTGCACGGTCAATTAACACCGGGGAGCTGTTTTTT.

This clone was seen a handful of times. This CDR3 reads CASSTGEGQPQHF. Here the CDR3 DNA reads TGTGCCAGCAGTACAGGGGAGGGACAGCCCCAGCATTTT. The V gene is TRBV5-4, the J gene TRBJ1-5, with 7 bases that match TRBD1. The CDR3 totals 13 residues. Germline V gives CDR1 SGHNT, CDR2 YYREEE (reference sequence). The ends lost 5 bases at V and 7 bases at J; junction bases unmatched: 6. The variable domain in full, completed from reference TRBV5-4 and TRBJ1-5, reads ETGVTQSPTHLIKTRGQQVTLRCSSQSGHNTVSWYQQALGQGPQFIFQYYREEENGRGNFPPRFSGLQFPNYSSELNVNALELDDSALYLCASSTGEGQPQHFGDGTRLSIL.

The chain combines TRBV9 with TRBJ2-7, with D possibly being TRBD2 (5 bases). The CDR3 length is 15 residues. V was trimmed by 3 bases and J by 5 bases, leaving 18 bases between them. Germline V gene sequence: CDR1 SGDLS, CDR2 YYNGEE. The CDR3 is CASSAPGPREHEQYF. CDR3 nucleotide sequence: TGTGCCAGCAGCGCCCCGGGCCCGAGGGAGCACGAGCAGTACTTC.